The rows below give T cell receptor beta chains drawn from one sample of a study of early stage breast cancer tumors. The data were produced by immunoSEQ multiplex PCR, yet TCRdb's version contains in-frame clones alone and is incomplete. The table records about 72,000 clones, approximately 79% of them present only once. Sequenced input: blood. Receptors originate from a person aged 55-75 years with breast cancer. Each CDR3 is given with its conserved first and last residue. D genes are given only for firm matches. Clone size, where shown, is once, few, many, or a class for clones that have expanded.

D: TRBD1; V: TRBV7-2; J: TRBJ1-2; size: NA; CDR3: CASSQGGADYGYTF; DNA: TGTGCCAGCAGTCAAGGGGGCGCGGACTATGGCTACACCTTC
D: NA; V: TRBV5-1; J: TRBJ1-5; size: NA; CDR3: CASSLDGDQPQHF; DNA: TGCGCCAGCAGCTTGGATGGAGATCAGCCCCAGCATTTT
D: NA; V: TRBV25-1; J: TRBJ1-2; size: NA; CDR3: CASGDRSYGYTF; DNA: TGTGCCAGCGGAGACAGGAGCTATGGCTACACCTTC
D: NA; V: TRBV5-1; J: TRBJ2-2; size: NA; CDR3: CASSPGGELFF; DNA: TGCGCCAGCAGCCCGGGCGGGGAGCTGTTTTTT
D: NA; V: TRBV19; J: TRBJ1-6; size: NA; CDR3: CASSDRNVSPLHF; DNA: TGTGCCAGTAGCGACAGGAATGTTTCACCCCTCCACTTT
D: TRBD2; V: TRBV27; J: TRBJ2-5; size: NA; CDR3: CASSPGRGETQYF; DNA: TGTGCCAGCAGTCCGGGGAGGGGAGAGACCCAGTACTTC
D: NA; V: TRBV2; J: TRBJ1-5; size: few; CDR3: CASRYSRGLNQPQHF; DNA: TGTGCCAGCCGATACTCCAGGGGCCTCAATCAGCCCCAGCATTTT
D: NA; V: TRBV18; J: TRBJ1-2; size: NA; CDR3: CASSSVEGYTF; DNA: TGTGCCAGCTCATCCGTTGAGGGCTACACCTTC
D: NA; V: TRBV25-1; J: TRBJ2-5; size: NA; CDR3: CASSDPDRFQETQYF; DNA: TGTGCCAGCAGTGATCCGGACAGATTCCAAGAGACCCAGTACTTC
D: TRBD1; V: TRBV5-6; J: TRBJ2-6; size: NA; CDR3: CASRQTGGSGANVLTF; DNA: TGTGCCAGCAGACAAACAGGGGGCTCTGGGGCCAACGTCCTGACTTTC
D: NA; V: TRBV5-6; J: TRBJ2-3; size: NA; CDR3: CASSLTRLDPTDTQYF; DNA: TGTGCCAGCAGCTTGACGCGACTTGACCCAACAGATACGCAGTATTTT
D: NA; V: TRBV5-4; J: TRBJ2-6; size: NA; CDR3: CASSFEGRTAGANVLTF; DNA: TGTGCCAGCAGCTTTGAGGGGCGCACGGCTGGGGCCAACGTCCTGACTTTC
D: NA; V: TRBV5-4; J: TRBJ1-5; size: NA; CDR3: CASSLEPTVGQPQHF; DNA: TGTGCCAGCAGCTTGGAGCCCACAGTGGGTCAGCCCCAGCATTTT
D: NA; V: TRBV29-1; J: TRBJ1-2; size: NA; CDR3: CSVEGPRLEGYTF; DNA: TGCAGCGTTGAAGGACCGAGACTTGAGGGCTACACCTTC
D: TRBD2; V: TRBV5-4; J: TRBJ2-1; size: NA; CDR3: CASSLTSGGRGNNEQFF; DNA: TGTGCCAGCAGCTTGACTAGCGGGGGGCGGGGGAACAATGAGCAGTTCTTC
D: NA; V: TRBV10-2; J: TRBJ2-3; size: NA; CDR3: CASSESGRALDTQYF; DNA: TGCGCCAGCAGTGAGTCGGGGCGGGCCTTAGATACGCAGTATTTT
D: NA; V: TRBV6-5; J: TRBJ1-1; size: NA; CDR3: CASGRQGEWSTEAFF; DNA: TGTGCCAGCGGTCGGCAGGGTGAGTGGAGCACTGAAGCTTTCTTT
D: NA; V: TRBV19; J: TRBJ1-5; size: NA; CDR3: CASKSSWSNQPQHF; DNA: TGTGCCAGTAAGTCGAGCTGGAGCAATCAGCCCCAGCATTTT
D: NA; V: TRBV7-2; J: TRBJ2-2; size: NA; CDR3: CASSSTGHSGELFF; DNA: TGTGCCAGCAGCTCTACCGGGCACAGCGGGGAGCTGTTTTTT
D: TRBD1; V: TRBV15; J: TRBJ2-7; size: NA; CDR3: CATSRRTSGTGNEQYF; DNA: TGTGCCACCAGCAGACGAACTTCCGGGACAGGGAACGAGCAGTACTTC
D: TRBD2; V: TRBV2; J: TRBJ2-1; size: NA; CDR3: CASSWTSGRGYNEQFF; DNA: TGTGCCAGCAGTTGGACTAGCGGGAGGGGCTACAATGAGCAGTTCTTC
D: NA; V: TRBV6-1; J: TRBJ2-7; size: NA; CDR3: CASSPPGPRQREQYF; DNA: TGTGCCAGCAGCCCCCCGGGACCGCGGCAGAGGGAGCAGTACTTC
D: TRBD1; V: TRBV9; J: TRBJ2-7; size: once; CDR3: CASSVGQGNSYEQYF; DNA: TGTGCCAGCAGCGTCGGACAGGGGAATAGCTACGAGCAGTACTTC
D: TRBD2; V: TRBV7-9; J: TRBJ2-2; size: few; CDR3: CASSSWGTRITGELFF; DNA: TGTGCCAGCAGCTCTTGGGGGACTAGGATCACCGGGGAGCTGTTTTTT
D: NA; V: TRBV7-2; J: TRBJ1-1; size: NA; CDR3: CASSFRTAPRGAFF; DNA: TGTGCCAGCAGCTTTAGGACAGCCCCGCGGGGGGCTTTCTTT
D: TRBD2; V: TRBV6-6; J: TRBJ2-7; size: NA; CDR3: CASSYSTSGAYEQYF; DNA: TGTGCCAGCAGTTATTCGACTAGCGGAGCGTACGAGCAGTACTTC
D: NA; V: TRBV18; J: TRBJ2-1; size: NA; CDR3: CASSPPYRLNLAGDEQFF; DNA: TGTGCCAGCTCACCACCGTATCGACTGAACCTAGCAGGCGATGAGCAGTTCTTC
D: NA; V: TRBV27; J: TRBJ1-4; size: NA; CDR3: CASKGVGAGEKLFF; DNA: TGTGCCAGCAAGGGGGTAGGGGCGGGCGAAAAACTGTTTTTT
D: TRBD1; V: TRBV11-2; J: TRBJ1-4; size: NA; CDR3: CASSLDRGANEKLFF; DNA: TGTGCCAGCAGCTTGGACAGGGGTGCTAATGAAAAACTGTTTTTT
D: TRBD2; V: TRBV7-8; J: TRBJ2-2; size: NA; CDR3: CASSLLTSGRTGELFF; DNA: TGTGCCAGCAGCCTTCTGACTAGCGGAAGGACCGGGGAGCTGTTTTTT
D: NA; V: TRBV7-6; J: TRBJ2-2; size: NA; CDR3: CAALENTGELFF; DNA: TGTGCCGCGCTGGAAAACACCGGGGAGCTGTTTTTT
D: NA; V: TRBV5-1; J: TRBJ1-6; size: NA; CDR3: CASSLEGLDSPLHF; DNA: TGCGCCAGCAGCTTGGAGGGCCTAGATTCACCCCTCCACTTT
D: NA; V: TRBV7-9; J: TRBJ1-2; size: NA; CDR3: CASSREVGDYGYTF; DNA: TGTGCCAGCAGCCGCGAGGTGGGGGACTATGGCTACACCTTC
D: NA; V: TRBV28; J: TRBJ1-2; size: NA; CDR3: CAVVRGTNYGYTF; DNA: TGTGCCGTCGTACGAGGGACTAACTATGGCTACACCTTC
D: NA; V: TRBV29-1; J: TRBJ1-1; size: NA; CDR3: CSVAVRQGTEAFF; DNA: TGCAGCGTTGCGGTCAGGCAAGGCACTGAAGCTTTCTTT
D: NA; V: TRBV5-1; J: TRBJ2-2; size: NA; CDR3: CASSLEPNTGELFF; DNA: TGCGCCAGCAGCTTGGAACCGAACACCGGGGAGCTGTTTTTT
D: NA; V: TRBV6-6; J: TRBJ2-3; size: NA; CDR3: CASSQTGDTQYF; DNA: TGTGCCAGCAGCCAGACTGGGGATACGCAGTATTTT
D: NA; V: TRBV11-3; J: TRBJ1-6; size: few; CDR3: CASSLAGGSPLHF; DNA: TGTGCCAGCAGCTTAGCTGGGGGCTCACCCCTCCACTTT
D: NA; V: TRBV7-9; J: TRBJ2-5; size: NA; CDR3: CASSPTTGGGETQYF; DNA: TGTGCCAGCAGCCCAACAACAGGGGGAGGGGAGACCCAGTACTTC
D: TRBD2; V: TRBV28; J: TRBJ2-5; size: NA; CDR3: CASSSGLAGEEVQETQYF; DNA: TGTGCCAGCAGTTCGGGACTAGCGGGAGAGGAAGTCCAAGAGACCCAGTACTTC
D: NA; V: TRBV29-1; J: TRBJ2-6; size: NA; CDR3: CSVEEEGNAGANVLTF; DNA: TGCAGCGTGGAGGAGGAGGGGAACGCTGGGGCCAACGTCCTGACTTTC
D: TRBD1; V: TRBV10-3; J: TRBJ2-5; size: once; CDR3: CAISDRGQGEETQYF; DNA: TGTGCCATCAGTGATCGGGGACAGGGCGAAGAGACCCAGTACTTC
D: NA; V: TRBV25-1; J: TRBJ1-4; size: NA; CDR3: CASSEEGFINEKLFF; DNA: TGTGCCAGCAGTGAGGAGGGATTTATTAATGAAAAACTGTTTTTT
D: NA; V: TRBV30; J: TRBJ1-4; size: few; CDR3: CAGRVNEKLFF; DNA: TGTGCGGGCAGAGTTAATGAAAAACTGTTTTTT
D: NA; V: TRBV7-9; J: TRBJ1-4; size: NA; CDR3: CASSLPRIGSEKLFF; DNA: TGTGCCAGCAGCCTCCCCAGGATAGGAAGTGAAAAACTGTTTTTT
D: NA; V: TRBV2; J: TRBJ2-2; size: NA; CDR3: CASSGVRVAGELFF; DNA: TGTGCCAGCTCGGGGGTTAGGGTGGCCGGGGAGCTGTTTTTT
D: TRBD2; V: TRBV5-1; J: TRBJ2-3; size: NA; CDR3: CASSLTGLVTDTQYF; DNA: TGCGCCAGCAGCTTAACAGGACTAGTCACAGATACGCAGTATTTT
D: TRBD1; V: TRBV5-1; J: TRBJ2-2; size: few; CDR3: CASSLMSGGTGELFF; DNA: TGCGCCAGCAGCTTGATGTCAGGGGGAACCGGGGAGCTGTTTTTT
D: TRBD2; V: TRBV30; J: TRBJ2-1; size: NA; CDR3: CALRARREGNEQFF; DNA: TGTGCCTTACGAGCCCGGCGGGAGGGGAATGAGCAGTTCTTC
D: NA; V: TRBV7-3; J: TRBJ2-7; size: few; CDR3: CASRQTAGGEQYF; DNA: TGTGCCAGCAGACAGACTGCGGGCGGCGAGCAGTACTTC
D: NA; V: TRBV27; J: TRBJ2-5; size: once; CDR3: CASSPGGAGRETQYF; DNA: TGTGCCAGCAGTCCCGGGGGAGCTGGACGGGAGACCCAGTACTTC
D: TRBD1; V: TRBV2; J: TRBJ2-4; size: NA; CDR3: CASSDSGGSKNIQYF; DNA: TGTGCCAGCAGTGACTCAGGGGGTTCCAAAAACATTCAGTACTTC
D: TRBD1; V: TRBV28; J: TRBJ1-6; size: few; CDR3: CASTITGGGNSPLHF; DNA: TGTGCCAGCACCATTACAGGGGGAGGTAATTCACCCCTCCACTTT
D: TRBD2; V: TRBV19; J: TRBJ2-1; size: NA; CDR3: CASSIGTTIYNEQFF; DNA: TGTGCCAGTAGTATCGGGACTACGATTTACAATGAGCAGTTCTTC
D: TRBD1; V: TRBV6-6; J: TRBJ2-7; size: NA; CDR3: CASSQRDRNYEQYF; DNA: TGTGCCAGCAGTCAACGGGACAGGAACTACGAGCAGTACTTC